A single T cell receptor beta chain is shown here with its context. The data derive from a study of blood T cell repertoires in COVID-19. The CDR3 loop spans 16 amino acids. Trimming cost V 4 bases and J 7 bases; bases outside gene matches: 9. Germline CDR1 SGDLS, CDR2 YYNGEE. Sequencing used immunoSEQ multiplex PCR; TCRdb keeps in-frame clones, though not all of them. The sample lists under 300,000 clones, 85% to 90% seen once, with approximately 2.5% in the top ten. The sequenced sample was PBMCs or T cells enriched from blood (not recorded which). V usage is TRBV9 and J usage is TRBJ2-1; 12 positions match TRBD2. This TCR came from a woman in her late teens or twenties who had recovered from COVID-19. The CDR3 DNA sequence: TGTGCCAGCAGCAATCAGCTAGCGGGGGGGCTTAATGAGCAGTTCTTC. Amino acids: CASSNQLAGGLNEQFF.